This T cell receptor beta chain comes out of a study of T cell repertoires in cytomegalovirus infection. Across the study: HLA-B-restricted CMV epitopes that are well studied, plus recently identified HLA-C-restricted ones, were used by the study.

This clonotype has more than one count but fewer than ten. Its antigen remains unknown. Study-level points and caveats: The study identified carriers of CMV plus the relevant HLA from cumulative public TCR beta family frequency.

TCRdb re-called the reads with MiXCR, one entry per CDR3 protein. This table holds some 940,000 distinct CDR3 sequences, less than 40% found once. This receptor was taken from a human donor in good health (CMV status not recorded). Some clones in this sample may be carry-over from other donors' samples. The source material was cultured CD8+ T cells from PBMCs, sampled from culture after CMV antigen stimulation.

The DNA of the CDR3 is TGTGCCAGCAGCTTATCCGGACAAGGCTACACCTTC. It translates to CASSLSGQGYTF. The rearrangement links TRBV7-9 to TRBJ1-2; TRBD1 might be the D (5 bases). V lost 2 bases and J lost 8, with 9 bases in between. The CDR3 is 12 residues long. The germline gives CDR1 SEHNR, CDR2 FQNEAQ (reference sequence).